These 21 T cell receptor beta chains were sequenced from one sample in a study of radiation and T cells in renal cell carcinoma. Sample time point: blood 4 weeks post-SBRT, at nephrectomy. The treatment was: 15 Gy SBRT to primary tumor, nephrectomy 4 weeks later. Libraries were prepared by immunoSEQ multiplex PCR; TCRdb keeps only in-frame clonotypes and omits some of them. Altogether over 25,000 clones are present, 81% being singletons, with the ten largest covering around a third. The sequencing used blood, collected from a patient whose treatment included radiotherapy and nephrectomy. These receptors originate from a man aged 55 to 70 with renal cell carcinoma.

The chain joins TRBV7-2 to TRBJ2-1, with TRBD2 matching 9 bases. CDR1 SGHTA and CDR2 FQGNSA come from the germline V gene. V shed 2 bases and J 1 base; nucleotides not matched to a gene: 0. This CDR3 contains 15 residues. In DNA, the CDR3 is TGTGCCAGCAGCTTACTAGCGGGGTCCTACAATGAGCAGTTCTTC. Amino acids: CASSLLAGSYNEQFF.

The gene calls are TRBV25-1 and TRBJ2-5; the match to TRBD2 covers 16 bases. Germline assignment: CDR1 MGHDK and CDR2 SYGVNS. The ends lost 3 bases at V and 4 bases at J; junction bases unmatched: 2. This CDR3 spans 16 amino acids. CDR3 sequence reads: CASSEGLAGGGETQYF. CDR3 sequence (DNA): TGTGCCAGCAGTGAGGGACTAGCGGGAGGGGGAGAGACCCAGTACTTC.

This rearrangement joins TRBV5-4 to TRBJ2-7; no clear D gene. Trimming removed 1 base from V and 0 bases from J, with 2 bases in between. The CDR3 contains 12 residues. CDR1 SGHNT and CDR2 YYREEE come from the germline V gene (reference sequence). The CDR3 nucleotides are TGTGCCAGCAGCTTGAGCTCCTACGAGCAGTACTTC. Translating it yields CASSLSSYEQYF. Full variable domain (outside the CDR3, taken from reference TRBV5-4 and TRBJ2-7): ETGVTQSPTHLIKTRGQQVTLRCSSQSGHNTVSWYQQALGQGPQFIFQYYREEENGRGNFPPRFSGLQFPNYSSELNVNALELDDSALYLCASSLSSYEQYFGPGTRLTVT.

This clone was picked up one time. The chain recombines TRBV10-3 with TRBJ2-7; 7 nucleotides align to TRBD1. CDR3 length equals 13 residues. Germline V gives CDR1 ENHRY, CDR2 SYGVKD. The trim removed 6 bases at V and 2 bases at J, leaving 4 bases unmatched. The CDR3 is CAISRDSAYEQYF. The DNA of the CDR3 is TGTGCCATCAGCCGGGACAGCGCCTACGAGCAGTACTTC.

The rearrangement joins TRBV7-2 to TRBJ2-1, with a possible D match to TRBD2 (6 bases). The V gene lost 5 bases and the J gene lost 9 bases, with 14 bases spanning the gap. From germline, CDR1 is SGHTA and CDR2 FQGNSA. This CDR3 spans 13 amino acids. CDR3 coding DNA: TGTGCCAGCAGCGACGGGAGTAATCCTGAGCAGTTCTTC. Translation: CASSDGSNPEQFF.

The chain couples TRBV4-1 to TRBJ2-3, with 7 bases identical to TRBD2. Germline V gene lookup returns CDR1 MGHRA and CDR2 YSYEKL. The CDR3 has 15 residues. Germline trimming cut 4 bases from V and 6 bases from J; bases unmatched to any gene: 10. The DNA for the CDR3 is TGCGCCAGCAGCCCTCGTCCCAGCGGGACTGATACGCAGTATTTT. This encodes CASSPRPSGTDTQYF.

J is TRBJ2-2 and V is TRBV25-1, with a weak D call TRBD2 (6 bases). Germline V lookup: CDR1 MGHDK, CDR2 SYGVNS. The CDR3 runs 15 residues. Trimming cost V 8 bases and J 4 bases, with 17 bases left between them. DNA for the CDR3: TGTGCCAGCGCCCTTGCCGGGGGTCCCACCGGGGAGCTGTTTTTT. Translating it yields CASALAGGPTGELFF.

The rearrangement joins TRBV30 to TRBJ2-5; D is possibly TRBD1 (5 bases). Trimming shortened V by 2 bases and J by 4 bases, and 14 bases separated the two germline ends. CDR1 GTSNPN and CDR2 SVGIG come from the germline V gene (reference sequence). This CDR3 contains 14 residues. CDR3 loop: CAWSILQGRETQYF. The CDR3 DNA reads TGTGCCTGGAGTATCCTCCAGGGCCGAGAGACCCAGTACTTC.

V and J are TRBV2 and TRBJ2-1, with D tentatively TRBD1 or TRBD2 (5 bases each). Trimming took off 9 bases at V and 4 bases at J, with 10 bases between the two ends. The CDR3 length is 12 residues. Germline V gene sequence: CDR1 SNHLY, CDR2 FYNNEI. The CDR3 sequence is CASGDEYNEQFF. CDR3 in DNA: TGTGCCAGTGGGGACGAGTACAATGAGCAGTTCTTC.

The CDR3 is CASSSPVETWDFEQYF. CDR3 sequence (DNA): TGTGCCAGCAGCTCTCCTGTCGAGACCTGGGACTTCGAGCAGTACTTC. This chain connects TRBV5-6 to TRBJ2-5; D perhaps matches TRBD2 (6 bases). Gene TRBJ2-7 matches the end of the DNA better, so the J call may be wrong. The CDR3 is made up of 16 amino acids. The germline V gene encodes CDR1 SGHDT and CDR2 YYEEEE.

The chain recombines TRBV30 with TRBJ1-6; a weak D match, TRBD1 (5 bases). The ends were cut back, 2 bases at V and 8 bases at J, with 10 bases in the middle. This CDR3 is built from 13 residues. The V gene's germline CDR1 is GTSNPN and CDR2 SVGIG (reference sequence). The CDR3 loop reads CAWSPGYDSPLHF. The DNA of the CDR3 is TGTGCCTGGAGTCCAGGGTACGATTCACCCCTCCACTTT. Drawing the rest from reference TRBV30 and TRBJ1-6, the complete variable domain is SQTIHQWPATLVQPVGSPLSLECTVEGTSNPNLYWYRQAAGRGLQLLFYSVGIGQISSEVPQNLSASRPQDRQFILSSKKLLLSDSGFYLCAWSPGYDSPLHFGNGTRLTVT.

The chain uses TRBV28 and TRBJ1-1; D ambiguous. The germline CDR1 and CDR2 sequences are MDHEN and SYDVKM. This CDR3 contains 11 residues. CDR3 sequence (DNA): TGTGGGATTGAAGGTAGGGCTGAAGCTTTCTTT. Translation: CGIEGRAEAFF.

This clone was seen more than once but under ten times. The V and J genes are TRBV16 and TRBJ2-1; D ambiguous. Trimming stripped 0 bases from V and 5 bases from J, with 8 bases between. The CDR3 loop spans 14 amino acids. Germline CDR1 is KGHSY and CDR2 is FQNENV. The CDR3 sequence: CASSQSWEHNEQFF. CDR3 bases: TGTGCCAGCAGCCAATCGTGGGAACACAATGAGCAGTTCTTC. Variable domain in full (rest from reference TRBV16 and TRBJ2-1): GEEVAQTPKHLVRGEGQKAKLYCAPIKGHSYVFWYQQVLKNEFKFLISFQNENVFDETGMPKERFSAKCLPNSPCSLEIQATKLEDSAVYFCASSQSWEHNEQFFGPGTRLTVL.

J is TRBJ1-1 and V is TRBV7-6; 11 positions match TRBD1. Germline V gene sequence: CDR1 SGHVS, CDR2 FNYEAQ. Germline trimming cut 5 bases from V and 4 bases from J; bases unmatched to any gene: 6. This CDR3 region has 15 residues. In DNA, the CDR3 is TGTGCCAGCAGCATCCGGACAGGGGGCTTCACTGAAGCTTTCTTT. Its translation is CASSIRTGGFTEAFF. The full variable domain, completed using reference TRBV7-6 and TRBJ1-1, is GAGVSQSPRYKVTKRGQDVALRCDPISGHVSLYWYRQALGQGPEFLTYFNYEAQQDKSGLPNDRFSAERPEGSISTLTIQRTEQRDSAMYRCASSIRTGGFTEAFFGQGTRLTVV.

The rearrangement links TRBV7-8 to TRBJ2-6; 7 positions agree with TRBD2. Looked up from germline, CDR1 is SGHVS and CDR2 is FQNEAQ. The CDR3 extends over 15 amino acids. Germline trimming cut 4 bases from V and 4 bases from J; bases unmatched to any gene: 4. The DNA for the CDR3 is TGTGCCAGCAGCTGGGGGGGTTCAGGGGCCAACGTCCTGACTTTC. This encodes CASSWGGSGANVLTF.

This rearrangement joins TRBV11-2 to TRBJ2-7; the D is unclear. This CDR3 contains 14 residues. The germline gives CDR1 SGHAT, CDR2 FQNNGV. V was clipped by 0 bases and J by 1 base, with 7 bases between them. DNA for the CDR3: TGTGCCAGCAGCTTAGATAGTCGTTCCTACGAGCAGTACTTC. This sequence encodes CASSLDSRSYEQYF.

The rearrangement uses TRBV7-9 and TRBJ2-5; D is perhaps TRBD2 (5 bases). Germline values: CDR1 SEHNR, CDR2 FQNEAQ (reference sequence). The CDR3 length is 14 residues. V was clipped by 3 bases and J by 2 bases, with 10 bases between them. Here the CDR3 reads CASSFGEFQETQYF. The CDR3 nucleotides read TGTGCCAGCAGCTTCGGGGAATTTCAAGAGACCCAGTACTTC.

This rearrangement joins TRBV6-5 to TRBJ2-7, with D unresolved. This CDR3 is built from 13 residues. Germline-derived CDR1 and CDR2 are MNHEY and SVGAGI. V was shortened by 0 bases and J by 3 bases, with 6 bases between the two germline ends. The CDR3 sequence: CASSYSNNYEQYF. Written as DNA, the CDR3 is TGTGCCAGCAGTTACTCGAACAACTACGAGCAGTACTTC.

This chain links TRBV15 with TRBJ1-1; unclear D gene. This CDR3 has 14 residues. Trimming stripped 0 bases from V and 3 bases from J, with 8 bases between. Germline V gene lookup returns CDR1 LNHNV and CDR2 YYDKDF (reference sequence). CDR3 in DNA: TGTGCCACCAGCAGAGAGGGTGAAGACACTGAAGCTTTCTTT. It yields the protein CATSREGEDTEAFF.

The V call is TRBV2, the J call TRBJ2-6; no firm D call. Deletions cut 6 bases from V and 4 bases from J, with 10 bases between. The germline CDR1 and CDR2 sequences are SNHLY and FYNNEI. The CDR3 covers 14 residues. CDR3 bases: TGTGCCAGCAGACCTCGCTCAGGGGCCAACGTCCTGACTTTC. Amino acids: CASRPRSGANVLTF.

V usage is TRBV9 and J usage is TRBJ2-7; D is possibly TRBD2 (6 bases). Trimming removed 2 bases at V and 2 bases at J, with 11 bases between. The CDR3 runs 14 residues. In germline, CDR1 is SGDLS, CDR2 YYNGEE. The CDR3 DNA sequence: TGTGCCAGCAGCGTTGGAGGGAGCCCCTACGAGCAGTACTTC. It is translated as CASSVGGSPYEQYF.